A single sample gave rise to the 15 T cell receptor beta chains below, sequenced in a study of identical twins (dated by TCRdb to between 2015 and 2016). To prepare the library, 5' RACE was applied. TCRdb records Illumina HiSeq 2000 as the sequencer. In TCRdb, the public reads were trimmed at Q25 with fastp and aligned with MiXCR, with productive beta chains retained. All rows with the same CDR3 protein become a single entry with the most common DNA and genes. The sample table contains 200,000 to 250,000 distinct CDR3 sequences; only one count was recorded for approximately 7% of them. Roughly 3.7% of the sample lies in the top ten. Another study also made use of these data, one on yellow fever vaccine responses in identical twins.

The sequenced sample consisted of memory (CD45RO+) T cells sorted from blood. Sample cell subset or site, as interpreted from the label and publication: CD45RO+ enriched T cells. The receptors derive from a young woman in good health.

This clonotype was observed at least ten times. The chain employs TRBV27 and TRBJ2-1, with D unclear. The CDR3 has 14 residues. The germline V gene has CDR1 MNHEY and CDR2 SMNVEV (reference sequence). Trimming stripped 5 bases from V and 6 bases from J, with 14 bases between. The CDR3 here is CASSPIALGNEQFF. In DNA, the CDR3 is TGTGCCAGCAGTCCAATAGCCCTCGGCAATGAGCAGTTCTTC.

This clonotype has more than one count but fewer than ten. The V call is TRBV19, the J call TRBJ2-5; 9 positions match TRBD2. Trimming took 7 bases from V and 0 from J; bases not matched to a gene: 9. Germline V lookup: CDR1 LNHDA, CDR2 SQIVND (reference sequence). This CDR3 has 16 amino acids. CDR3 sequence: CASILTSGQYQETQYF. CDR3 DNA: TGTGCCAGTATCCTGACTAGCGGACAGTACCAAGAGACCCAGTACTTC.

This clonotype was seen ten or more times. The chain uses TRBV3-1 and TRBJ1-2; D is perhaps TRBD1 (6 bases). Trimming took off 5 bases at V and 7 bases at J, with 17 bases between the two ends. The CDR3 loop spans 14 amino acids. Germline CDR1 is LGHDT and CDR2 is YNNKEL (reference sequence). The CDR3 spells CASSSAQGRSGYTF. DNA for the CDR3: TGTGCCAGCAGCTCTGCCCAGGGGAGAAGTGGCTACACCTTC.

This clonotype was counted ten times or more. V is TRBV6-5 and J is TRBJ1-1; D is perhaps TRBD1 (5 bases). Looked up from germline, CDR1 is MNHEY and CDR2 is SVGAGI. The CDR3 runs to 16 residues. V dropped 0 bases and J dropped 3 bases, with 14 bases sitting between them. CDR3 in amino acids: CASSYSKTDLHTEAFF. In nucleotides, the CDR3 is TGTGCCAGCAGTTACTCCAAGACAGACTTGCACACTGAAGCTTTCTTT.

This clonotype was counted many times. The gene calls are TRBV12-3 or TRBV12-4 and TRBJ1-1; the D is unclear. The CDR3 extends over 13 amino acids. Between the trimmed V and J ends, which lost 7 bases and 4 bases, there was a span of 13 bases. CDR3 sequence: CASMPTVATEAFF. As DNA, the CDR3 is TGTGCCAGCATGCCCACAGTGGCCACTGAAGCTTTCTTT.

The chain links TRBV7-9 to TRBJ2-3; D ambiguous. CDR1 SEHNR and CDR2 FQNEAQ come from the germline V gene (reference sequence). Trimming left V 4 bases short and J 4 bases short, with 6 bases between. The CDR3 totals 12 residues. The CDR3 DNA is TGTGCCAGCAGCTCCGACCCAGATACGCAGTATTTT. Its translation is CASSSDPDTQYF.

At least ten counts were recorded for this clonotype. The rearrangement links TRBV12-3 or TRBV12-4 to TRBJ2-2, with D perhaps TRBD1 or TRBD2 (5 bases each). Trimming shortened V by 5 bases and J by 2 bases, and 18 bases separated the two germline ends. The CDR3 is 17 amino acids. CDR3 DNA: TGTGCCAGCAGTGAGGGGACCGACTCTCTAAACACCGGGGAGCTGTTTTTT. As protein: CASSEGTDSLNTGELFF.

There are many counts of this clonotype. The gene calls are TRBV9 and TRBJ1-1, with TRBD1 matching over 7 bases. The J segment lost 2 bases and the V segment lost 1 base, leaving 5 bases of the junction unmatched. The CDR3 has 15 amino acids. The germline CDR1 and CDR2 sequences are SGDLS and YYNGEE. This CDR3 reads CASSVFGTANTEAFF. As DNA, the CDR3 is TGTGCCAGCAGCGTATTTGGGACAGCAAACACTGAAGCTTTCTTT.

This clonotype came up many times. The V and J genes are TRBV20-1 and TRBJ2-7, with 7 bases aligning to TRBD2. Germline CDR1 is DFQATT and CDR2 is SNEGSKA (reference sequence). The length of the CDR3 is 15 residues. The V segment lost 0 bases and the J segment 6 bases; nucleotides outside the gene matches: 11. The CDR3 DNA sequence: TGCAGTGCTAGAGATTCGGTGGTAGCGGGTGTCGAGCAGTACGTC. Amino acid sequence: CSARDSVVAGVEQYV.

The chain joins TRBV6-1 to TRBJ1-2, with D possibly TRBD1 on 6 matching bases. The V gene's germline CDR1 is MNHNS and CDR2 SASEGT. The CDR3 has 16 amino acids. Trimming stripped 5 bases from V and 7 bases from J, with 23 bases between. The CDR3 DNA reads as TGTGCCAGCAGTCCCTTCCGCACAGGGAGTAAAAGTGGCTACACCTTC. Translation gives CASSPFRTGSKSGYTF.

The chain uses TRBV5-5 and TRBJ2-7; no definite D call. The CDR3 runs to 14 residues. Looked up from germline, CDR1 is SGHKS and CDR2 is YYEKEE (reference sequence). With 5 bases removed from V and 0 bases from J, the gap between germline ends came to 12 bases. This CDR3 is CASSYAWSSYEQYF. As DNA, the CDR3 is TGTGCCAGCAGTTATGCCTGGAGCTCCTACGAGCAGTACTTC.

The V and J genes are TRBV4-1 and TRBJ2-7; D not certain. The germline CDR1 and CDR2 sequences are MGHRA and YSYEKL. The CDR3 consists of 13 residues. V gave up 2 bases and J gave up 4 bases, with 9 bases separating them. The DNA for the CDR3 is TGCGCCAGCAGCCAAATCAGTGGGTACGAGCAGTACTTC. Encoded protein: CASSQISGYEQYF.

This clonotype was detected only a few times. This CDR3 is CASSEEGRNNEQFF. The DNA of the CDR3 is TGTGCCAGCAGTGAAGAGGGCAGGAACAATGAGCAGTTCTTC. The chain carries TRBV6-1 and TRBJ2-1; no firm D call. There are 14 residues in the CDR3. The germline gives CDR1 MNHNS, CDR2 SASEGT. Deletions cut 1 base from V and 5 bases from J, with 9 bases between.

This chain connects TRBV25-1 to TRBJ1-4; D is unclear. Trimming took 2 bases from V and 7 from J, leaving 11 bases between them. CDR1 and CDR2 from the germline V gene are MGHDK and SYGVNS. This CDR3 is 14 amino acids long. The CDR3 nucleotides read TGTGCCAGCAGTGAAGGGAGGTCGGGTGAAAAACTGTTTTTT. This sequence encodes CASSEGRSGEKLFF.

This clonotype was recorded at least ten times. The V call is TRBV20-1, the J call TRBJ1-2; 10 nucleotides agree with TRBD1. Germline V lookup: CDR1 DFQATT, CDR2 SNEGSKA (reference sequence). V was clipped by 2 bases and J by 8 bases; unmatched bases: 11. The CDR3 is 15 residues long. The CDR3 is CSARPGTGANWGYTF. The CDR3 DNA reads as TGCAGTGCTAGACCCGGGACAGGGGCGAATTGGGGCTACACCTTC.